The present T cell receptor (beta chain) was sequenced within a study of T cells in localized non-small cell lung cancer (dated by TCRdb to 2020 to 2021). The study in broad terms: The study examined T cell repertoires in a few hundred patients with early-stage NSCLC and compared tumors with uninvolved tumor-adjacent lungs. The cohort comprised some 220 treatment-naïve NSCLC patients with resected, localized lung tumors. Of the NSCLC patients, about 130 were male and around 97 were female, and the mean age was approximately 64 years. Broad study findings and their caveats: The highest T cell clonality was observed in uninvolved tumor-adjacent lung, where clonality exceeded that of tumor, suggesting that antigenic responses were more focused in uninvolved tumor-adjacent lung. Of the top 100 tumor clones, a median of roughly 57 were detected in paired uninvolved adjacent lung; under 30 were also among that lung's top 100. Because of the exploratory design, TCR variables were selected using unadjusted p-values without false-discovery rate correction. Longer overall survival was associated with higher T cell density in blood, whereas shorter survival was associated with higher clonality in adjacent lung. Multi-region tumor sequencing was not performed, so intratumor heterogeneity could not be excluded.

At diagnosis, peripheral blood, uninvolved tumor-adjacent lung and tumor were collected and were preserved as a mix of fresh-frozen and FFPE material. For TCR repertoire profiling, blood samples were analyzed in the form of peripheral blood mononuclear cells. CDR1 is given as SGHRS and CDR2 as YFSETQ, both from the germline V gene. The cysteine opens and the phenylalanine closes a CDR3 of 13 amino acids. CDR3 DNA only is kept here, 39 bases in frame from base 1. V sheds 0 bases and J sheds 4 bases, leaving 5 bases between their ends. TCR beta CDR3 regions were sequenced from DNA using the immunoSEQ Assay. Under the source paper's analysis protocol: T cell density was computed as TCR beta template counts normalized to usable DNA estimated by amplifying housekeeping genes. Using the preseqR package, richness was estimated by extrapolating to 120,000 templates for tissue samples and 400,000 templates for PBMC samples. Clonality was taken to be one minus Pielou's evenness. Differential abundance testing on productive amino-acid clonotypes, with a minimum total count of 5 and an alpha of 0.1, was used to identify tissue-enriched TCRs. The Jaccard Index and the Morisita Overlap Index were used to measure repertoire overlap between compartments. GLIPH grouped TCR beta CDR3s together with public tetramer-defined viral CDR3s, and a viral motif had to include at least three viral sequences and show V-gene enrichment. TCRdb limited this immuneACCESS table to in-frame rearrangements with V and J called. A share of clones is missing; checked studies link under half to unresolved V genes, and the rest is unexplained. The V and J calls and clone size come from that table; D and trimming were worked out from the DNA. The sample table lists tens of thousands of clones, roughly 89% of them with a count of one. The ten largest clonotypes hold approximately 7.2% of the sample.

This clone was recorded once. The specificity of this receptor is unknown. The input lacks base qualities; no much larger clone sits a single base away. In this chain, TRBV5-1 is recombined with TRBJ1-5; confidence is insufficient to name the D gene. This receptor was taken from a woman aged 40-70 years with stage I lung adenocarcinoma. The material sequenced was peripheral blood, taken before any cancer treatment. The bases read TGCGCCAGCAGCTTGGGCCCGAATCAGCCCCAGCATTTT. It translates as CASSLGPNQPQHF.